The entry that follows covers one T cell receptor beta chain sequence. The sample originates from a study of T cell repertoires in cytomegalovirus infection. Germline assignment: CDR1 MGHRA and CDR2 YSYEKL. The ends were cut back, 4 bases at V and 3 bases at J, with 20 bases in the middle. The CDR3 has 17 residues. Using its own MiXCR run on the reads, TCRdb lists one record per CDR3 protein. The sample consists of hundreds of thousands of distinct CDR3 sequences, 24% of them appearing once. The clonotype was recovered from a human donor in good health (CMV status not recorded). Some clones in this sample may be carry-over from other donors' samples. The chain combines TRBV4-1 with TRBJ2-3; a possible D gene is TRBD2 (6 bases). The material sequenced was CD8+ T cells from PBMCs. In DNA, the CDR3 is TGCGCCAGCAGCCTTGTTAGCGGAGAACGTTCTACAGATACGCAGTATTTT. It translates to CASSLVSGERSTDTQYF.